This entry lists 7 T cell receptor beta chains sequenced from one sample in a study of CD8 T cells in ankylosing spondylitis. Overall study findings and caveats: Ankylosing spondylitis blood seemed to carry a telltale TCR beta motif made of fewer than 10 highly homologous variants.

The antigens these receptors bind are not known. TCRdb recomputed calls from the 5' RACE reads with MiXCR, one row per CDR3 protein. Of over 700,000 distinct CDR3 sequences listed, around 20% are singletons. Sequenced: blood, either unsorted or a sorted T cell fraction (not recorded which). All receptors derive from a male donor with ankylosing spondylitis.

This rearrangement joins TRBV18 to TRBJ2-1; a possible D gene is TRBD2 (6 bases). Germline V gene lookup returns CDR1 KGHSH and CDR2 LQKENI. This CDR3 comprises 15 residues. With 4 bases removed from V and 2 bases from J, the gap between germline ends came to 12 bases. The CDR3, as DNA: TGTGCCAGCTCACTATCGACTAGTACCTACAATGAGCAGTTCTTC. Amino acid sequence: CASSLSTSTYNEQFF. Supplemented by reference TRBV18 and TRBJ2-1, the full variable domain reads NAGVMQNPRHLVRRRGQEARLRCSPMKGHSHVYWYRQLPEEGLKFMVYLQKENIIDESGMPKERFSAEFPKEGPSILRIQQVVRGDSAAYFCASSLSTSTYNEQFFGPGTRLTVL.

This clonotype was counted a few times. The rearrangement joins TRBV7-9 to TRBJ2-5; TRBD2 might be the D (5 bases). Germline values: CDR1 SEHNR, CDR2 FQNEAQ (reference sequence). Trimming cost V 3 bases and J 1 base, with 6 bases left between them. The CDR3 loop spans 13 amino acids. The CDR3 DNA sequence: TGTGCCAGCAGCTTTAGCGTCCAAGAGACCCAGTACTTC. Protein product: CASSFSVQETQYF.

The sample holds a few counts of this clonotype. The chain is built from TRBV12-3 or TRBV12-4 and TRBJ2-1; 8 nucleotides line up with TRBD1. This CDR3 spans 17 amino acids. V was pared by 5 bases and J by 9 bases, with 18 bases of the junction left unmatched. CDR3: CASSPLPPGTGSGEQFF. CDR3 nucleotides: TGTGCCAGCAGTCCTCTGCCCCCCGGGACAGGCTCCGGTGAGCAGTTCTTC.

A few counts support this clonotype. V is TRBV2 and J is TRBJ2-7; TRBD1 or TRBD2 may be the D gene (6 bases each). The CDR3 extends over 12 amino acids. Germline CDR1 reads SNHLY; CDR2 reads FYNNEI. The V end was cut by 6 bases, the J end by 6 bases, with 12 bases between. The DNA of the CDR3 is TGTGCCAGCAGACCCGAGGGGGGCGAGCAGTACTTC. Translating gives CASRPEGGEQYF.

Ten or more counts support this clonotype. The chain employs TRBV7-8 and TRBJ1-1; 7 bases match TRBD1. Losses at the gene ends were 6 bases for V and 1 base for J; bases not matched to a gene: 5. Germline CDR1 reads SGHVS; CDR2 reads FQNEAQ. The CDR3 runs to 14 residues. The chain's CDR3 is CASSLRQGNTEAFF. CDR3 sequence (DNA): TGTGCCAGCAGTTTGAGACAGGGGAACACTGAAGCTTTCTTT. Drawing the rest from reference TRBV7-8 and TRBJ1-1, the complete variable domain is GAGVSQSPRYKVAKRGQDVALRCDPISGHVSLFWYQQALGQGPEFLTYFQNEAQLDKSGLPSDRFFAERPEGSVSTLKIQRTQQEDSAVYLCASSLRQGNTEAFFGQGTRLTVV.

This clonotype was observed a handful of times. V usage is TRBV15 and J usage is TRBJ2-7; the D gene is possibly TRBD2 (5 bases). V was clipped by 4 bases and J by 7 bases, with 14 bases between them. Germline CDR1 and CDR2: LNHNV and YYDKDF (reference sequence). The CDR3 spans 13 residues. In DNA, the CDR3 is TGTGCCACCAGCATAGATGGGAGACGGGAGCAGTACTTC. Its protein product is CATSIDGRREQYF.

The V call is TRBV7-2, the J call TRBJ2-3, with D unclear. Trimming left V 5 bases short and J 5 bases short, with 17 bases between. The germline V gene has CDR1 SGHTA and CDR2 FQGNSA. The CDR3 has 15 amino acids. This CDR3 reads CASSPQGQRVDTQYF. Here the CDR3 DNA reads TGTGCCAGCAGCCCCCAAGGCCAGCGTGTAGATACGCAGTATTTT. Complete variable domain (other parts from reference TRBV7-2 and TRBJ2-3): GAGVSQSPSNKVTEKGKDVELRCDPISGHTALYWYRQSLGQGLEFLIYFQGNSAPDKSGLPSDRFSAERTGGSVSTLTIQRTQQEDSAVYLCASSPQGQRVDTQYFGPGTRLTVL.